This passage covers 11 T cell receptor beta chains from one sample sequenced in a study of early T cells in non-severe SARS-CoV-2 infection. One entry per CDR3 protein results from TCRdb running MiXCR on the 5' RACE reads. Among around 33,000 distinct CDR3 sequences listed, about 4.6% were seen once. The sample was whole blood. The receptors originated from an adult who was a healthcare worker with PCR-confirmed SARS-CoV-2 infection or an uninfected control (not recorded which).

The chain links TRBV7-2 to TRBJ1-5; 7 nucleotides match TRBD1. Germline values: CDR1 SGHTA, CDR2 FQGNSA. The CDR3 totals 16 residues. V shed 5 bases, J shed 5 bases, and the junction held 12 bases outside the gene matches. In DNA, the CDR3 is TGTGCCAGCAGCCGAGCCCTGAGGGACAGCCATCAGCCCCAGCATTTT. Its translation: CASSRALRDSHQPQHF.

This clonotype was seen ten or more times. This chain joins TRBV28 and TRBJ2-7, with TRBD1 matching over 10 bases. CDR1 and CDR2 from the germline V gene are MDHEN and SYDVKM. Trimming removed 6 bases from V and 1 base from J; junction bases left unmatched: 6. CDR3 size: 15 residues. This CDR3 is CASSRTGGLSYEQYF. The CDR3 nucleotides are TGTGCCAGCAGCCGGACAGGGGGATTGTCCTACGAGCAGTACTTC.

This clonotype is labeled medium-sized. The chain carries TRBV9 and TRBJ2-1; 7 bases are a match to TRBD2. Germline CDR1 and CDR2: SGDLS and YYNGEE. This CDR3 is built from 17 residues. V was clipped by 4 bases and J by 8 bases; unmatched bases: 18. CDR3 region: CASSSYPRTRVGYEQFF. CDR3 DNA: TGTGCCAGCAGCTCCTACCCGAGGACTAGAGTTGGATATGAGCAGTTCTTC.

This clonotype was recorded at least ten times. The V gene is TRBV4-1, the J gene TRBJ2-3; 9 nucleotides align to TRBD2. Germline assignment: CDR1 MGHRA and CDR2 YSYEKL. J was trimmed by 9 bases and V by 0 bases; bases with no gene match: 10. The CDR3 extends over 16 amino acids. The CDR3 protein is CASSQDLSSGARTQYF. In DNA form, the CDR3 reads TGCGCCAGCAGCCAAGATCTATCTAGCGGGGCCCGCACGCAGTATTTT.

The table lists this clonotype with many counts. The V and J genes are TRBV29-1 and TRBJ2-7; D is unclear. The CDR3 is 12 amino acids. Germline CDR1 SQVTM, CDR2 ANQGSEA. Between the trimmed V and J ends, which lost 5 bases and 3 bases, there was a span of 11 bases. As DNA, the CDR3 is TGCAGCGTTCGAACAGCCGTCTACGAGCAGTACTTC. Amino acid sequence: CSVRTAVYEQYF.

This clonotype was seen ten or more times. The genes are TRBV12-5 and TRBJ2-6; D ambiguous. Germline values: CDR1 LGHNT, CDR2 FRNRAP. This CDR3 has 16 amino acids. The V end lost 5 bases, the J end lost 0 bases, and 11 bases lay between the germline ends. The CDR3 sequence is CASGIAVGSGANVLTF. The CDR3 nucleotides are TGTGCTAGTGGTATCGCCGTGGGCTCTGGGGCCAACGTCCTGACTTTC.

The V and J genes are TRBV19 and TRBJ1-5; no clear D. This CDR3 is built from 16 residues. The germline V gene has CDR1 LNHDA and CDR2 SQIVND (reference sequence). V lost 4 bases and J 0 bases, leaving 13 bases between the germline ends. The CDR3 DNA reads as TGTGCCAGTAGTACGAGGAACGATTATAGCAATCAGCCCCAGCATTTT. Residues: CASSTRNDYSNQPQHF.

The DNA of the CDR3 is TGTGCCAGCAGCTTAGGGGACTCCTACGAGCAGTACTTC. It translates to CASSLGDSYEQYF. The V gene is TRBV7-6, the J gene TRBJ2-7; D is unclear. The germline gives CDR1 SGHVS, CDR2 FNYEAQ. The CDR3 has 13 amino acids. V lost 1 base to trimming and J lost 0 bases, with 4 bases between them. Complete variable domain (other parts from reference TRBV7-6 and TRBJ2-7): GAGVSQSPRYKVTKRGQDVALRCDPISGHVSLYWYRQALGQGPEFLTYFNYEAQQDKSGLPNDRFSAERPEGSISTLTIQRTEQRDSAMYRCASSLGDSYEQYFGPGTRLTVT.

This clonotype has more than one count but fewer than ten. The chain couples TRBV10-3 to TRBJ1-1; no reliable D call. V was cut by 4 bases and J by 1 base, with 10 bases left in between. The germline gives CDR1 ENHRY, CDR2 SYGVKD. This CDR3 has 14 residues. The CDR3, as DNA: TGTGCCATCAGTGCTCGGACTCCGAACACTGAAGCTTTCTTT. It codes for CAISARTPNTEAFF.

This clonotype has a handful of counts. This chain connects TRBV20-1 to TRBJ2-5, with 12 bases matching TRBD2. This CDR3 comprises 17 residues. Germline V gives CDR1 DFQATT, CDR2 SNEGSKA (reference sequence). The J segment lost 2 bases and the V segment lost 1 base, leaving 8 bases of the junction unmatched. CDR3 coding DNA: TGCAGTGCTAGAGTTCTAGCGGGAGGGCTGGAACAAGAGACCCAGTACTTC. It specifies CSARVLAGGLEQETQYF.

This clonotype has ten or more counts. V and J are TRBV2 and TRBJ2-7; TRBD2 aligns across 13 bases. The length of the CDR3 is 14 residues. Germline V CDR1 and CDR2: SNHLY, FYNNEI. V shed 7 bases and J 9 bases; nucleotides not matched to a gene: 9. CDR3 residues: CASTERTSGSVQYF. CDR3 nucleotide sequence: TGTGCCAGCACGGAAAGGACTAGCGGGAGTGTGCAGTACTTC.